Described below is a single TCR beta chain sequence and its context. These data belong to a study of shared clonotypes between healthy human individuals. Study-wide context: Three CD4 naive, three CD4 memory, two CD8 naive and one CD8 memory plate were used per donor.

This CDR3 is 13 amino acids long. Germline V gene lookup returns CDR1 SNHLY and CDR2 FYNNEI. V dropped 6 bases and J dropped 9 bases, with 12 bases sitting between them. The assay was immunoSEQ multiplex PCR, and TCRdb's table has in-frame clones only and misses some. The data hold about 2.3 million clones, with around 93% observed a single time. The sequenced material came from naive CD4+ T cells from PBMCs. Subset meaning: CD45RA+ positively selected. The chain carries TRBV2 and TRBJ1-6; D is perhaps TRBD1 (5 bases). The receptor comes from a man younger than 30 in good health. Some clones in this sample may be carry-over from other donors' samples. The CDR3, as DNA: TGTGCCAGCAGGGTAGGGGATGGTTCACCCCTCCACTTT. Protein sequence: CASRVGDGSPLHF.